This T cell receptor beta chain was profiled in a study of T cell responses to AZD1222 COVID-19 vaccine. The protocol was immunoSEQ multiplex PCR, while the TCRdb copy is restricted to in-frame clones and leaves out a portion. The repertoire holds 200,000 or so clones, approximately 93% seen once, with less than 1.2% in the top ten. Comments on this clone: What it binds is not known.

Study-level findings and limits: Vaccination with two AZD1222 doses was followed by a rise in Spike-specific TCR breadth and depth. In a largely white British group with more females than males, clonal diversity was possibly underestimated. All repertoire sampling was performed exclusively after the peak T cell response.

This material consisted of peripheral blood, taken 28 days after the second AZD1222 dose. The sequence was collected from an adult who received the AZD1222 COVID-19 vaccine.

In DNA, the CDR3 is TGTGCCAGTAGTATAGTGGAGAACACTGAAGCTTTCTTT. Protein: CASSIVENTEAFF. J is TRBJ1-1 and V is TRBV19; D is unresolved. CDR1 and CDR2 (germline): LNHDA, SQIVND (reference sequence). V was shortened by 1 base and J by 1 base, with 4 bases between the two germline ends. The CDR3 spans 13 residues.